These 17 T cell receptor beta chains came from one sample sequenced in a study of blood T cell repertoires in COVID-19. Clones were read by immunoSEQ multiplex PCR, and TCRdb kept only the in-frame ones, dropping some. The sample consists of a few hundred thousand clones, 88% of them appearing once. Sample: peripheral blood. The receptors come from a man aged 55 to 70 who had recovered from COVID-19.

The chain recombines TRBV5-1 with TRBJ2-3; tentatively, D is TRBD1 (6 bases). The CDR3 length is 15 residues. Trimming stripped 6 bases from V and 3 bases from J, with 17 bases between. Germline assignment: CDR1 SGHRS and CDR2 YFSETQ. The CDR3 bases are TGCGCCAGCACTAAGGGGGTACGGGGTACAGATACGCAGTATTTT. It specifies CASTKGVRGTDTQYF.

The J gene is TRBJ1-2, the V gene TRBV27; tentatively, D is TRBD1 (6 bases). The CDR3 covers 15 residues. CDR1 and CDR2 from the germline V gene are MNHEY and SMNVEV (reference sequence). V lost 5 bases, J lost 0 bases, and 13 bases lay in between. CDR3 in amino acids: CASSPGTTTNYGYTF. CDR3 sequence (DNA): TGTGCCAGCAGTCCGGGGACAACTACTAACTATGGCTACACCTTC.

This clone showed up just a few times. V usage is TRBV19 and J usage is TRBJ1-5; D possibly corresponds to TRBD1 (6 bases). This CDR3 has 15 residues. Germline loops: CDR1 LNHDA, CDR2 SQIVND (reference sequence). Trimming took 7 bases from V and 4 from J, leaving 17 bases between them. The CDR3: CASTQNTGSNQPQHF. The CDR3 DNA sequence: TGTGCCAGTACTCAGAATACAGGGAGTAATCAGCCCCAGCATTTT.

This clone was detected only once. The chain recombines TRBV12-1 with TRBJ1-1; the table calls TRBD1, which could not be checked here. TRBV12-1 has pseudogene status. This CDR3 has 11 residues. Here the CDR3 DNA reads TGTGCCAGCAGCCCCGGACAGGGGGCTTTCTTT. It specifies CASSPGQGAFF.

CDR3 residues: CASKLAGASGNTIYF. The CDR3 DNA sequence: TGTGCCAGTAAGTTGGCGGGGGCCTCTGGAAACACCATATATTTT. V is TRBV19 and J is TRBJ1-3; possible D gene TRBD1, 6 bases. Between the trimmed V and J ends, which lost 7 bases and 0 bases, there was a span of 13 bases. CDR1 and CDR2 from the germline V gene are LNHDA and SQIVND (reference sequence). The CDR3 is made up of 15 amino acids.

CDR3 region: CAWRGQSLRTQYF. The CDR3 nucleotides read TGTGCCTGGAGGGGACAGTCCCTTCGTACGCAGTATTTT. The genes are TRBV30 and TRBJ2-3; 7 bases align to TRBD1. V was pared by 3 bases and J by 8 bases, with 8 bases of the junction left unmatched. CDR3 length equals 13 residues. The V gene's germline CDR1 is GTSNPN and CDR2 SVGIG (reference sequence).

The chain uses TRBV11-2 and TRBJ2-7; tentatively, D is TRBD1 (6 bases). The germline gives CDR1 SGHAT, CDR2 FQNNGV. The CDR3 runs to 17 residues. The germline V and J ends were trimmed by 3 bases and 0 bases, with 18 bases remaining between them. In DNA form, the CDR3 reads TGTGCCAGCAGCTTTTACCCTAGGACAGACAACTCCTACGAGCAGTACTTC. It encodes CASSFYPRTDNSYEQYF. Full variable domain (remainder filled in from reference TRBV11-2 and TRBJ2-7): EAGVAQSPRYKIIEKRQSVAFWCNPISGHATLYWYQQILGQGPKLLIQFQNNGVVDDSQLPKDRFSAERLKGVDSTLKIQPAKLEDSAVYLCASSFYPRTDNSYEQYFGPGTRLTVT.

V is TRBV6-2 or TRBV6-3 and J is TRBJ1-5; 9 bases align to TRBD1. Unmatched junction bases numbered 10, after V lost 2 bases and J lost 5 bases. Germline V lookup: CDR1 MNHEY, CDR2 SVGEGT. The CDR3 covers 17 residues. CDR3 nucleotides: TGTGCCAGCAGTTACGCTACGACAGGGGGTACCGATCAGCCCCAGCATTTT. Translated: CASSYATTGGTDQPQHF.

V usage is TRBV3-1 (or the pseudogene TRBV3-2) and J usage is TRBJ1-2; TRBD1 might be the D (5 bases). Trimming took off 1 base at V and 3 bases at J, with 12 bases between the two ends. The germline CDR1 and CDR2 sequences are LGHDT and YNNKEL (reference sequence). This CDR3 has 15 residues. Written as DNA, the CDR3 is TGTGCCAGCAGCCAAGGGTTGGCAGGGCACTATGGCTACACCTTC. Amino acid sequence: CASSQGLAGHYGYTF.

The chain is built from TRBV12-3 or TRBV12-4 and TRBJ1-5; 8 bases align to TRBD1. This CDR3 has 13 residues. Germline trimming cut 10 bases from V and 3 bases from J; bases unmatched to any gene: 5. In nucleotides, the CDR3 is TGTGCCACAGGGGACAGGATCAATCAGCCCCAGCATTTT. Amino acid sequence: CATGDRINQPQHF.

The chain uses TRBV7-2 and TRBJ2-1; 9 bases are a match to TRBD1. V was clipped by 5 bases and J by 3 bases; unmatched bases: 5. CDR1 is SGHTA and CDR2 is FQGNSA in the germline V gene. This CDR3 has 15 amino acids. As DNA, the CDR3 is TGTGCCAGCAGCCCACAGGGGGCCGTCTACAATGAGCAGTTCTTC. Its protein product is CASSPQGAVYNEQFF.

The chain joins TRBV5-6 to TRBJ1-2; 8 nucleotides line up with TRBD1. The trim removed 4 bases at V and 6 bases at J, leaving 5 bases unmatched. The germline CDR1 and CDR2 sequences are SGHDT and YYEEEE. CDR3 size: 13 residues. CDR3 amino acids: CASSRTGRNGYTF. CDR3 DNA: TGTGCCAGCAGCAGGACAGGGAGGAATGGCTACACCTTC.

The chain recombines TRBV5-4 with TRBJ2-7, with 8 positions matching TRBD1. CDR1 and CDR2 (germline): SGHNT, YYREEE (reference sequence). The CDR3 runs to 15 residues. V lost 0 bases to trimming and J lost 3 bases; unmatched junction nucleotides: 5. CDR3: CASSLGRDRFYEQYF. CDR3 coding DNA: TGTGCCAGCAGCTTGGGTAGGGACAGGTTCTACGAGCAGTACTTC. Complete variable domain (other parts from reference TRBV5-4 and TRBJ2-7): ETGVTQSPTHLIKTRGQQVTLRCSSQSGHNTVSWYQQALGQGPQFIFQYYREEENGRGNFPPRFSGLQFPNYSSELNVNALELDDSALYLCASSLGRDRFYEQYFGPGTRLTVT.

This clone appeared a single time. The chain couples TRBV6-5 to TRBJ2-2, with TRBD2 matching over 9 bases. The germline V gene has CDR1 MNHEY and CDR2 SVGAGI. The junction had 1 base not matched to a gene; V was cut back by 4 bases and J by 4 bases. The CDR3 is 14 amino acids. This CDR3 is CASSSSGVTGELFF. CDR3 sequence (DNA): TGTGCCAGCAGTTCTAGCGGGGTCACCGGGGAGCTGTTTTTT.

The chain links TRBV30 to TRBJ1-4; 10 bases are a match to TRBD1. The CDR3 runs 16 residues. Trimming cost V 3 bases and J 0 bases; bases outside gene matches: 4. Germline loops: CDR1 GTSNPN, CDR2 SVGIG (reference sequence). This CDR3 reads CAWSTGQGATNEKLFF. The CDR3 coding sequence is TGTGCCTGGAGCACAGGACAGGGGGCAACTAATGAAAAACTGTTTTTT.

The V call is TRBV7-8, the J call TRBJ2-1, with D possibly TRBD1 on 5 matching bases. This CDR3 region has 13 residues. The ends were cut back, 5 bases at V and 7 bases at J, with 12 bases in the middle. Germline V gives CDR1 SGHVS, CDR2 FQNEAQ. The CDR3 spells CASSPQGWNEQFF. The CDR3 region has the DNA TGTGCCAGCAGCCCCCAGGGCTGGAATGAGCAGTTCTTC.

This clone was counted once. The CDR3 DNA is TGTGCCAGCGCAAAACAGGAGCAGTACTTC. This encodes CASAKQEQYF. V and J are TRBV2 and TRBJ2-7; D not certain. CDR1 and CDR2 from the germline V gene are SNHLY and FYNNEI. Trimming shortened V by 8 bases and J by 7 bases, and 9 bases separated the two germline ends. The CDR3 length is 10 residues.